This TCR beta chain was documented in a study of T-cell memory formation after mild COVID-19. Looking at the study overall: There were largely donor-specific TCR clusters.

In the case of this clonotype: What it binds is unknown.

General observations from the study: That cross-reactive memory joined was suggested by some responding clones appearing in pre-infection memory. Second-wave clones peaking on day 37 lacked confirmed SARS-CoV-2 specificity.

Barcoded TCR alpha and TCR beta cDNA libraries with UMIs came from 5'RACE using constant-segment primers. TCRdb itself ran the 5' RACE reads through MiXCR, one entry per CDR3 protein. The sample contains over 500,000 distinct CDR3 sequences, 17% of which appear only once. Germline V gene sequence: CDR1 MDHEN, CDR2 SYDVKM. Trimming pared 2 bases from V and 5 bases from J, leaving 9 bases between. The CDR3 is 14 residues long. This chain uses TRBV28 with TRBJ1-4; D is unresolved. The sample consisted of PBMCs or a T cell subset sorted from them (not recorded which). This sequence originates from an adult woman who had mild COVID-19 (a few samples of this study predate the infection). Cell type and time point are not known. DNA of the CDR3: TGTGCCAGCAGTTTAGGAGGGAGGAATGAAAAACTGTTTTTT. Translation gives CASSLGGRNEKLFF. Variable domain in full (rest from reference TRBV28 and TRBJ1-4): DVKVTQSSRYLVKRTGEKVFLECVQDMDHENMFWYRQDPGLGLRLIYFSYDVKMKEKGDIPEGYSVSREKKERFSLILESASTNQTSMYLCASSLGGRNEKLFFGSGTQLSVL.